These 13 T cell receptor beta chains were all obtained from the same sample, sequenced in a study of blood T cell repertoires in COVID-19. Profiled with immunoSEQ multiplex PCR; TCRdb holds only in-frame clones, not every one. Of some 95,000 clones in the sample, under 95% are singletons; the top ten hold 2.3%. The specimen sequenced was peripheral blood. The receptors come from a human donor with active COVID-19. The donor label of this sample is uncertain.

The V gene is TRBV5-1, the J gene TRBJ1-3; D uncertain. Germline lookup yields CDR1 SGHRS and CDR2 YFSETQ. The germline V and J ends were trimmed by 0 bases and 0 bases, with 10 bases remaining between them. This CDR3 has 16 amino acids. CDR3 sequence (DNA): TGCGCCAGCAGCTTGGTTATGGGCCTCTCTGGAAACACCATATATTTT. Protein product: CASSLVMGLSGNTIYF.

The V gene is TRBV27, the J gene TRBJ1-2; D unclear. Trimming shortened V by 6 bases and J by 6 bases, and 17 bases separated the two germline ends. CDR1 and CDR2 (germline): MNHEY, SMNVEV (reference sequence). This CDR3 has 14 residues. The CDR3 region is CASSPFRKQDGYTF. The CDR3 nucleotides are TGTGCCAGCAGCCCCTTCAGAAAGCAGGATGGCTACACCTTC.

The J gene is TRBJ2-5, the V gene TRBV12-3 or TRBV12-4; a possible D gene is TRBD2 (5 bases). The CDR3 is 13 amino acids. Trimming took off 0 bases at V and 5 bases at J, with 7 bases between the two ends. In DNA form, the CDR3 reads TGTGCCAGCAGTTTAGCCCGCGGGGAGACCCAGTACTTC. Translation: CASSLARGETQYF.

The table lists this clone with a count of one. The rearrangement links TRBV9 to TRBJ1-1; the D is unclear. CDR1 and CDR2 (germline): SGDLS, YYNGEE. The CDR3 runs to 12 residues. V gave up 4 bases and J gave up 1 base, with 5 bases separating them. The CDR3 reads CASSPWNTEAFF. The DNA for the CDR3 is TGTGCCAGCAGCCCCTGGAACACTGAAGCTTTCTTT.

Here the CDR3 DNA reads TGTGCCAGCAGTGAAACGACAGTTTATGGCTACACCTTC. Protein product: CASSETTVYGYTF. J is TRBJ1-2 and V is TRBV6-1, with a tentative D call TRBD1 (5 bases). Deletions cut 2 bases from V and 5 bases from J, with 9 bases between. Germline lookup yields CDR1 MNHNS and CDR2 SASEGT. This CDR3 is built from 13 residues.

The chain employs TRBV6-5 and TRBJ1-1; 7 nucleotides line up with TRBD1. This CDR3 is 15 amino acids long. With 6 bases clipped from V and 1 base from J, the junction kept 8 bases outside the gene matches. CDR1 is MNHEY, CDR2 SVGAGI, per germline. The chain's CDR3 is CASRPPDRRNTEAFF. The CDR3 nucleotides read TGTGCCAGCAGACCCCCGGACAGGAGGAACACTGAAGCTTTCTTT.

For this clone: A read error may produce the germline difference seen at one junction end. The CDR3 loop reads CASSLDGDSNQPQHF. In DNA form, the CDR3 reads TGCGCCAGCAGTTTGGACGGTGATAGCAATCAGCCCCAGCATTTT. This chain uses TRBV5-1 with TRBJ1-5; D is unresolved. CDR1 and CDR2 from the germline V gene are SGHRS and YFSETQ. CDR3 length equals 15 residues. Variable domain in full (rest from reference TRBV5-1 and TRBJ1-5): KAGVTQTPRYLIKTRGQQVTLSCSPISGHRSVSWYQQTPGQGLQFLFEYFSETQRNKGNFPGRFSGRQFSNSRSEMNVSTLELGDSALYLCASSLDGDSNQPQHFGDGTRLSIL.

V and J are TRBV2 and TRBJ2-5; possibly TRBD2 for D (7 bases). Trimming removed 4 bases from V and 4 bases from J, with 10 bases in between. CDR1 is SNHLY, CDR2 FYNNEI, per germline. The CDR3 sequence is 13 residues long. CDR3 nucleotide sequence: TGTGCCAGCAGTGGAGGGGGGGGAGAGACCCAGTACTTC. Residues: CASSGGGGETQYF.

The gene calls are TRBV7-7 and TRBJ2-1, with 9 nucleotides matching TRBD2. Germline values: CDR1 SSHAT, CDR2 FNYEAQ (reference sequence). The CDR3 consists of 17 residues. The trim removed 1 base at V and 9 bases at J, leaving 13 bases unmatched. The CDR3 DNA reads TGTGCCAGCAGCTTAGTTGCGCTAGCGGGGACAGCGAGTGAGCAGTTCTTC. Its translation: CASSLVALAGTASEQFF.

J is TRBJ2-1 and V is TRBV20-1, with D tentatively TRBD1 (5 bases). V gave up 3 bases and J gave up 2 bases, with 8 bases separating them. This CDR3 contains 13 residues. Germline-derived CDR1 and CDR2 are DFQATT and SNEGSKA (reference sequence). CDR3 region: CSASMTAYNEQFF. In DNA form, the CDR3 reads TGCAGTGCTAGTATGACAGCCTACAATGAGCAGTTCTTC.

This clone has only one observation. This chain joins TRBV6-4 and TRBJ2-3, with 10 bases that match TRBD1. The ends lost 4 bases at V and 5 bases at J; junction bases unmatched: 6. CDR1 MRHNA and CDR2 SNTAGT come from the germline V gene. The CDR3 spans 15 residues. The CDR3 region has the DNA TGTGCCAGCAGTGTGAGACAGGGGGCAGGAGATACGCAGTATTTT. Translation: CASSVRQGAGDTQYF.

J is TRBJ1-2 and V is TRBV4-1; tentatively, D is TRBD1 (5 bases). The germline V gene encodes CDR1 MGHRA and CDR2 YSYEKL. The CDR3 is 15 residues long. Trimming took 0 bases from V and 6 from J, leaving 14 bases between them. The chain's CDR3 is CASSQEGGGGDGYTF. CDR3 nucleotide sequence: TGCGCCAGCAGCCAAGAGGGCGGGGGAGGGGATGGCTACACCTTC.

The rearrangement joins TRBV9 to TRBJ2-2; D uncertain. CDR1 is SGDLS and CDR2 is YYNGEE in the germline V gene. The CDR3 runs to 16 residues. Between the trimmed V and J ends, which lost 0 bases and 4 bases, there was a span of 13 bases. The CDR3 region has the DNA TGTGCCAGCAGCGTAGCCAGTAGCCAGAGCACCGGGGAGCTGTTTTTT. Protein sequence: CASSVASSQSTGELFF. The variable domain in full, with the rest retrieved from reference TRBV9 and TRBJ2-2, is DSGVTQTPKHLITATGQRVTLRCSPRSGDLSVYWYQQSLDQGLQFLIQYYNGEERAKGNILERFSAQQFPDLHSELNLSSLELGDSALYFCASSVASSQSTGELFFGEGSRLTVL.